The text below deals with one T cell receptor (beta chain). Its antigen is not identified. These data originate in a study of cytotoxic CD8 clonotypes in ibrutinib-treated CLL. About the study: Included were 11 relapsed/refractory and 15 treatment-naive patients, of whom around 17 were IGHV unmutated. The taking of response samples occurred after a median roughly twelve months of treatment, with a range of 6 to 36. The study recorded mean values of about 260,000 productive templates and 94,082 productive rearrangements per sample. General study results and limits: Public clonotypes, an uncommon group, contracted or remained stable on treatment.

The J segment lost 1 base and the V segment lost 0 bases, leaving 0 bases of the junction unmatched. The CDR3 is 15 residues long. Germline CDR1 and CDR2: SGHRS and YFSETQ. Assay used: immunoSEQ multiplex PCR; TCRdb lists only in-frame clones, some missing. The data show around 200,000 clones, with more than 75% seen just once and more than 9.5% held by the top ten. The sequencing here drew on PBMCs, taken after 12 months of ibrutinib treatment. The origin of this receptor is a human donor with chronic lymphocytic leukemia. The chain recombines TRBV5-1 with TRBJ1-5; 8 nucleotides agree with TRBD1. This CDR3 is CASSLGTGSNQPQHF. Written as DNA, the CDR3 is TGCGCCAGCAGCTTGGGGACAGGGAGCAATCAGCCCCAGCATTTT.